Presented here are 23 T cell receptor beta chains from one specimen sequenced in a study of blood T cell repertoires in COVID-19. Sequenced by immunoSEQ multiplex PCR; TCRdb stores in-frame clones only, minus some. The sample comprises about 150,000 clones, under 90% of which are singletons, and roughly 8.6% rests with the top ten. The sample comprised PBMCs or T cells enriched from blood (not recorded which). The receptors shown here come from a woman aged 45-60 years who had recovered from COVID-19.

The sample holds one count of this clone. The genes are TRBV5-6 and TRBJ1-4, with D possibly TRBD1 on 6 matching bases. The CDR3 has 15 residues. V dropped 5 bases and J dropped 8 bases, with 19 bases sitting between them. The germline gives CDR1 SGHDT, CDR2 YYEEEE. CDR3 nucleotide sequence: TGTGCCAGCAGTTTTACAGGGCTGGGTACGGAAAAACTGTTTTTT. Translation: CASSFTGLGTEKLFF.

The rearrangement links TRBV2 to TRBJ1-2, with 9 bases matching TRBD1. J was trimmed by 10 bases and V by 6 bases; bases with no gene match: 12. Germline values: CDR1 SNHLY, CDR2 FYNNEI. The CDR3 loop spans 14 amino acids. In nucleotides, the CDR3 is TGTGCCAGCAGAACACCGGGACAGGGTTTGTACTACACCTTC. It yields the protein CASRTPGQGLYYTF.

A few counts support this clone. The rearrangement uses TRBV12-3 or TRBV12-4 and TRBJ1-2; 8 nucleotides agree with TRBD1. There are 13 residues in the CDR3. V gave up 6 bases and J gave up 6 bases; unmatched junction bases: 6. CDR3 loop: CASRRRGRDGYTF. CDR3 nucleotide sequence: TGTGCCAGCAGGCGCAGGGGGCGCGATGGCTACACCTTC.

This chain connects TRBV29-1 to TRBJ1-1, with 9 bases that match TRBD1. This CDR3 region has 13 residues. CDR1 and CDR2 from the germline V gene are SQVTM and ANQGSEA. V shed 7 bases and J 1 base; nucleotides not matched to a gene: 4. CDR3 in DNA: TGCAGCGCTCGACAGGGGGGGAACACTGAAGCTTTCTTT. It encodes CSARQGGNTEAFF. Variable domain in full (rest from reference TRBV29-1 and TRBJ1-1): SAVISQKPSRDICQRGTSLTIQCQVDSQVTMMFWYRQQPGQSLTLIATANQGSEATYESGFVIDKFPISRPNLTFSTLTVSNMSPEDSSIYLCSARQGGNTEAFFGQGTRLTVV.

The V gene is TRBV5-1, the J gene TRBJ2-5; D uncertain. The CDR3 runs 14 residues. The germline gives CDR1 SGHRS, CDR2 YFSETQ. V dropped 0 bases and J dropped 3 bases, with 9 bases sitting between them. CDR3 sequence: CASSLVVGKETQYF. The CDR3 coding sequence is TGCGCCAGCAGCTTGGTGGTGGGCAAAGAGACCCAGTACTTC.

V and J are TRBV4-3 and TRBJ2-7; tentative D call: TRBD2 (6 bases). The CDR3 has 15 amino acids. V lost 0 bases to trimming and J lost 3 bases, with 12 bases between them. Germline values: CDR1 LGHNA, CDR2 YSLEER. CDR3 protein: CASSQERERLYEQYF. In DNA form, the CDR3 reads TGCGCCAGCAGCCAAGAGCGGGAACGCCTCTACGAGCAGTACTTC.

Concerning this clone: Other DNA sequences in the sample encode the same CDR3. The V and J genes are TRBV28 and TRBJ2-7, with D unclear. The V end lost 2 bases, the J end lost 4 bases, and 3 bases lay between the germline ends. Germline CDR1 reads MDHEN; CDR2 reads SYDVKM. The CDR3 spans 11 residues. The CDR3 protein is CASSLRYEQYF. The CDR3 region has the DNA TGTGCCAGCAGTTTACGTTACGAGCAGTACTTC. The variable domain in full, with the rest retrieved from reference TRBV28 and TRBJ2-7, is DVKVTQSSRYLVKRTGEKVFLECVQDMDHENMFWYRQDPGLGLRLIYFSYDVKMKEKGDIPEGYSVSREKKERFSLILESASTNQTSMYLCASSLRYEQYFGPGTRLTVT.

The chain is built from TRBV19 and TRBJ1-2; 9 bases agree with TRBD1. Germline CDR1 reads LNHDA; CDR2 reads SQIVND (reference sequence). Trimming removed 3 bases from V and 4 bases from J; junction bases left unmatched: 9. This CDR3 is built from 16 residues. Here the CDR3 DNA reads TGTGCCAGTAGTATCGGGACAGGGCGCTATCTCTATGGCTACACCTTC. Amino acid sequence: CASSIGTGRYLYGYTF.

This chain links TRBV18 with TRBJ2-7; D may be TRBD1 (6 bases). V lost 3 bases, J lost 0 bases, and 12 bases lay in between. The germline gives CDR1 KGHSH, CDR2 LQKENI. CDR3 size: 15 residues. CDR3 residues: CASSPGQLISYEQYF. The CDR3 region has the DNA TGTGCCAGCTCACCCGGACAGCTCATCTCCTACGAGCAGTACTTC.

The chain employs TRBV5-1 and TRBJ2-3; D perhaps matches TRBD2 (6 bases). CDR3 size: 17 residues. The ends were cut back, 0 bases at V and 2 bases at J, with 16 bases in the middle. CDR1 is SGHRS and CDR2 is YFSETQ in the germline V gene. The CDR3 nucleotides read TGCGCCAGCAGCTTGGGCGGGGTTTTCGACTACACAGATACGCAGTATTTT. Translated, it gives CASSLGGVFDYTDTQYF.

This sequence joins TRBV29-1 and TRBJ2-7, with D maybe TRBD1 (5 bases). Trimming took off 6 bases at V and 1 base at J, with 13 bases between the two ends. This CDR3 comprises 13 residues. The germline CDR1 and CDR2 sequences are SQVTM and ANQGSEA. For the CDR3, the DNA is TGCAGCGTCAGGGATAGATTTTCCTACGAGCAGTACTTC. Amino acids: CSVRDRFSYEQYF.

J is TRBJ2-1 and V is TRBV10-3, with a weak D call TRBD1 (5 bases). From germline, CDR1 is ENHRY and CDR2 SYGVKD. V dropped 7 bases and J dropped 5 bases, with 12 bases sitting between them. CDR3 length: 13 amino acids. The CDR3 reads CAITSGLNNEQFF. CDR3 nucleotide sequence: TGTGCCATCACTTCAGGGCTCAACAATGAGCAGTTCTTC.

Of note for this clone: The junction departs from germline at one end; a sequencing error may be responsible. CDR3 nucleotide sequence: TGTGCCAGCAGCCTAGTTGAGGACTGCCCTTTT. Protein sequence: CASSLVEDCPF. The gene calls are TRBV3-1 (or the pseudogene TRBV3-2) and TRBJ1-3; D ambiguous. Per the germline V gene, CDR1 is LGHDT and CDR2 is YNNKEL (reference sequence). The CDR3 consists of 11 residues.

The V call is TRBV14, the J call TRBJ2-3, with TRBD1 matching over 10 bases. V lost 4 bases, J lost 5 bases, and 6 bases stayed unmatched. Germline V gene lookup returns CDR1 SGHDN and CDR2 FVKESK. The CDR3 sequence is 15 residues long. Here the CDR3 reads CASSPTGGLGDTQYF. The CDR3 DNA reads TGTGCCAGCAGCCCGACAGGGGGCCTGGGAGATACGCAGTATTTT.

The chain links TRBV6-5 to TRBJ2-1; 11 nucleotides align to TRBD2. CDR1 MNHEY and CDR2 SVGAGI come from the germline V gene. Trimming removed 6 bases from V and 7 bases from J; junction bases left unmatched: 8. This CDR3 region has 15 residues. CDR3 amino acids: CASSTLAGGTNEQFF. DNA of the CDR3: TGTGCCAGCAGCACCCTAGCGGGGGGAACGAATGAGCAGTTCTTC.

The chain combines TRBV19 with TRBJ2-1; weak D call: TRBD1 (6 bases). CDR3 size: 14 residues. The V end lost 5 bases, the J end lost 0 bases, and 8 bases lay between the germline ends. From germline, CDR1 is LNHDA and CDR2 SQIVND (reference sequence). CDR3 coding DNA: TGTGCCAGTAGTCAGGGGTCCTCCTACAATGAGCAGTTCTTC. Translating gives CASSQGSSYNEQFF.

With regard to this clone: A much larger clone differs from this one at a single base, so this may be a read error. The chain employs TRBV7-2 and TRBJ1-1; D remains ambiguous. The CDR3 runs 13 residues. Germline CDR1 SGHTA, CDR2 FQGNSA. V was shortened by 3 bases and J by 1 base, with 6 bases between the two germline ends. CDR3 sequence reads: CASSFTANTEAFF. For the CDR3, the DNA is TGTGCCAGCAGCTTTACAGCGAACACTGAAGCTTTCTTT. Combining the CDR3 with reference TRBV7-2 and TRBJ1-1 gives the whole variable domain GAGVSQSPSNKVTEKGKDVELRCDPISGHTALYWYRQSLGQGLEFLIYFQGNSAPDKSGLPSDRFSAERTGGSVSTLTIQRTQQEDSAVYLCASSFTANTEAFFGQGTRLTVV.

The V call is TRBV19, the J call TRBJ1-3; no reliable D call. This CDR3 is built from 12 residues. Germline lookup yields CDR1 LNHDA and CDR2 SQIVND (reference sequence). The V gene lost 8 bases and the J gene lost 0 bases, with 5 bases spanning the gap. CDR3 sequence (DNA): TGTGCCAGTGCTAGCTCTGGAAACACCATATATTTT. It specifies CASASSGNTIYF. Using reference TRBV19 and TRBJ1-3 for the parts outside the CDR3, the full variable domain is DGGITQSPKYLFRKEGQNVTLSCEQNLNHDAMYWYRQDPGQGLRLIYYSQIVNDFQKGDIAEGYSVSREKKESFPLTVTSAQKNPTAFYLCASASSGNTIYFGEGSWLTVV.

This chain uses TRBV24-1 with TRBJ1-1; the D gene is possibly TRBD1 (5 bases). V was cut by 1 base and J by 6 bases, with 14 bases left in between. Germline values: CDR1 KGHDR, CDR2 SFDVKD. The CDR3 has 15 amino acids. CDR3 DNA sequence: TGTGCCACCAGTGATTTTCGTTCCGGGGGGTCTGAAGCTTTCTTT. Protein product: CATSDFRSGGSEAFF.

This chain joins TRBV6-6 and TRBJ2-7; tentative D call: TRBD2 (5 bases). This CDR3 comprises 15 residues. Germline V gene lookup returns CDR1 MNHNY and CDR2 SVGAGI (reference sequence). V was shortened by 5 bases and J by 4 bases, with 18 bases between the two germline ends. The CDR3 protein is CASSDDYFATYEQYF. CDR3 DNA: TGTGCCAGCAGTGACGACTACTTTGCCACTTACGAGCAGTACTTC.

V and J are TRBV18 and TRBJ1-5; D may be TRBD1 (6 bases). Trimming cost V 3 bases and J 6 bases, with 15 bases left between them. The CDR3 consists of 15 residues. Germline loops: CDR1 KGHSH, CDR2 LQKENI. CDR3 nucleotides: TGTGCCAGCTCACCGATGACAGGTCAAAGTCAGCCCCAGCATTTT. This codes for CASSPMTGQSQPQHF.

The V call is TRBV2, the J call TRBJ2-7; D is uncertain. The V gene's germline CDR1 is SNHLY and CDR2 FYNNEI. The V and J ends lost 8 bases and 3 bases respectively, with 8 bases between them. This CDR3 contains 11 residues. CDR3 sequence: CASLVFYEQYF. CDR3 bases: TGTGCCAGCTTAGTTTTCTACGAGCAGTACTTC.

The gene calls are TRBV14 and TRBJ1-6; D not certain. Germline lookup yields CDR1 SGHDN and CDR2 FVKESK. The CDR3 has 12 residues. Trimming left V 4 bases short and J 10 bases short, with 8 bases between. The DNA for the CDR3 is TGTGCCAGCAGCCGCTCGGAGTCACCCCTCCACTTT. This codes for CASSRSESPLHF.